This T cell receptor beta chain was observed in a study of healthy donors' naive CD4 and CD8 T cells. Overall study results and limits: Naive CD4+ and CD8+ cells reportedly differed in usage of most V and J genes.

To note about this clonotype: What it binds is unknown.

A linear amplification protocol produced the TCR libraries from about 450 ng of total RNA. MiXCR was run by TCRdb on the reads, yielding one entry per CDR3 protein. Of about 180,000 distinct CDR3 sequences in the sample, 74% are singletons; the top ten hold less than 2.5%. The sample consisted of naive CD4+ and CD8+ T cells sorted from blood, pooled from several donors. The sequence was obtained from a pool of human donors in good health; the sample pools cells from several healthy donors.

The CDR3 region is CSVEGQAATGELFF. In nucleotides, the CDR3 is TGCAGCGTTGAAGGTCAGGCGGCCACCGGGGAGCTGTTTTTT. The V and J genes are TRBV29-1 and TRBJ2-2; no reliable D call. The V gene lost 1 base and the J gene lost 4 bases, with 10 bases spanning the gap. The CDR3 contains 14 residues. CDR1 is SQVTM and CDR2 is ANQGSEA in the germline V gene.